This T cell receptor beta chain comes out of a study of blood T cells in healthy people across ages. Study-wide findings and caveats: While age rose, TCR beta diversity per million T cells dropped in a roughly linear way.

The second PCR ran roughly 7 to 12 cycles with a sample-barcoded 5' primer and J-beta primers. TCRdb re-analysed the 5' RACE reads in MiXCR, keeping a single row per CDR3 protein. The sample lists roughly 1,100,000 distinct CDR3 sequences; about 23% were seen once. Concerning this clonotype: Its antigen remains unknown.

These same data were also listed under a study on T cells of mothers and their children. That paper states: Mothers and children who were related shared slightly more overlap than unrelated pairs, but not significantly more.

The origin of this receptor is a girl aged 2 to 9 in good health. Input material: blood.

The CDR3 DNA is TGCAGTGCTAGCCCCTGGGCGGGAGGGCCTCTCTACGAGCAGTACTTC. Its translation: CSASPWAGGPLYEQYF. The V gene is TRBV20-1, the J gene TRBJ2-5, with 9 bases that match TRBD2. The tail of the sequence fits TRBJ2-7 better, so the J call may be wrong. Per the germline V gene, CDR1 is DFQATT and CDR2 is SNEGSKA (reference sequence). The CDR3 contains 16 residues.